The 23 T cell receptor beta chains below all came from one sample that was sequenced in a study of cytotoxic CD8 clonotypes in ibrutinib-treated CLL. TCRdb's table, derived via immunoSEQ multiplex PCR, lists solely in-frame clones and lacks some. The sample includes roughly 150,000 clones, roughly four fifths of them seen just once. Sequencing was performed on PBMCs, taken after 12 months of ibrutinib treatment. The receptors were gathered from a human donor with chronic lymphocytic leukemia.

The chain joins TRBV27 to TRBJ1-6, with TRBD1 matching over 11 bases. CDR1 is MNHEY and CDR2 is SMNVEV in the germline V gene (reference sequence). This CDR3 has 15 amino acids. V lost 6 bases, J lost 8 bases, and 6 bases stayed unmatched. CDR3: CASRLRTGGDSPLHF. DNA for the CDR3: TGTGCCAGCAGACTTCGGACAGGGGGCGATTCACCCCTCCACTTT.

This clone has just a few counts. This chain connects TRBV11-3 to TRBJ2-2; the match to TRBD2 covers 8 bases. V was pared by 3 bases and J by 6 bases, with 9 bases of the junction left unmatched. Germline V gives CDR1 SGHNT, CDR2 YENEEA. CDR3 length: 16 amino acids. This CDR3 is CASSLTGTSGAGELFF. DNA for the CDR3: TGTGCCAGCAGCTTGACCGGGACTAGTGGCGCCGGGGAGCTGTTTTTT.

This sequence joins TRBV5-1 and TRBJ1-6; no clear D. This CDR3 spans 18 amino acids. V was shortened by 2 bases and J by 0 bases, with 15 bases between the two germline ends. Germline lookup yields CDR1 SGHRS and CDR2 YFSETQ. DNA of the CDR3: TGCGCCAGCAGCTTTACAATTCGGACCAGCTCCTATAATTCACCCCTCCACTTT. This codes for CASSFTIRTSSYNSPLHF.

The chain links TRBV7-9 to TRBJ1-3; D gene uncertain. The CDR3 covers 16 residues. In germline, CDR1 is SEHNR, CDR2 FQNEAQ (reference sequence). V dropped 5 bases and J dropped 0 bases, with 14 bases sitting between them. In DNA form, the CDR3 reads TGTGCCAGCAGCCCGAGGTTGGGGAGCTCTGGAAACACCATATATTTT. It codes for CASSPRLGSSGNTIYF.

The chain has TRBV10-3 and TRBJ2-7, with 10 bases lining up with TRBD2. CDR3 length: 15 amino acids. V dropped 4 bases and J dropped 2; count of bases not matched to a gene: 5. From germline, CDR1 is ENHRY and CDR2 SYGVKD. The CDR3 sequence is CAISGASGGPYEQYF. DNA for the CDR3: TGTGCCATCAGTGGAGCTAGCGGGGGCCCCTACGAGCAGTACTTC.

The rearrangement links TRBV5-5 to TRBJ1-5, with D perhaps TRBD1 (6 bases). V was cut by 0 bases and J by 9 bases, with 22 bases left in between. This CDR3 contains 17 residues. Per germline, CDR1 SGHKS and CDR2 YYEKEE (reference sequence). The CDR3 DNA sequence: TGTGCCAGCAGCTTGGGAGATCTTGGGCAGGGAGGGGGGCCCCAGCATTTT. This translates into CASSLGDLGQGGGPQHF.

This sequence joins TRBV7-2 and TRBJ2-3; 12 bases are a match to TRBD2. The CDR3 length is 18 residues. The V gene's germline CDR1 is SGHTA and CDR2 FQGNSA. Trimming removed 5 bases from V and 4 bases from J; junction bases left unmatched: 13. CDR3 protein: CASSTSRLAGGLADTQYF. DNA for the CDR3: TGTGCCAGCAGCACTAGCCGCCTAGCGGGGGGGTTGGCAGATACGCAGTATTTT.

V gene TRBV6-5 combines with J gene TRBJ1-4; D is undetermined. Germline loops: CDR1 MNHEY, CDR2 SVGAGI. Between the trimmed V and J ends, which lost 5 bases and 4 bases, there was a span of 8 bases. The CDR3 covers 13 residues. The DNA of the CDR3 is TGTGCCAGCAGTAATACTGTTAATGAAAAACTGTTTTTT. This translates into CASSNTVNEKLFF.

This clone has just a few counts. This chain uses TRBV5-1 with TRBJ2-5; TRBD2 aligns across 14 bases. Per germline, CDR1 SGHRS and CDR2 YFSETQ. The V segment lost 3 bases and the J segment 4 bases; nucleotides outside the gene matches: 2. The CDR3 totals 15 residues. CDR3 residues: CASSSGTSGRETQYF. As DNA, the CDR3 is TGCGCCAGCAGCTCAGGGACTAGCGGGAGAGAGACCCAGTACTTC.

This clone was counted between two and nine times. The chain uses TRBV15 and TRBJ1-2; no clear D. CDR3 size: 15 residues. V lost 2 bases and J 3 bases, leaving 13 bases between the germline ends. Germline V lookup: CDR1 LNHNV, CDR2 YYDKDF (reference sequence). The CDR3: CATSRSSGVDYGYTF. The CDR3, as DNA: TGTGCCACCAGCAGATCCTCCGGGGTCGACTATGGCTACACCTTC.

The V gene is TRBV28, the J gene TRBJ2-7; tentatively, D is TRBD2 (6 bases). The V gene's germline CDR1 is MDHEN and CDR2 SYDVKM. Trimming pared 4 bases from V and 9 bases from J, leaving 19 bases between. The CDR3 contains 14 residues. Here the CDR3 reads CASSWGDNLDRQYF. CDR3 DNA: TGTGCCAGCAGTTGGGGGGATAATCTAGATCGGCAGTACTTC.

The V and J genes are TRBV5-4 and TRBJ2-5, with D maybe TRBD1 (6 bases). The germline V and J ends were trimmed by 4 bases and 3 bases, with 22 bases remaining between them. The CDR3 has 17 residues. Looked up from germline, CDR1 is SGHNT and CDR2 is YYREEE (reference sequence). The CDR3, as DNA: TGTGCCAGCAGCGAGGTACCTAACAGGGTAAATGAAGAGACCCAGTACTTC. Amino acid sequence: CASSEVPNRVNEETQYF.

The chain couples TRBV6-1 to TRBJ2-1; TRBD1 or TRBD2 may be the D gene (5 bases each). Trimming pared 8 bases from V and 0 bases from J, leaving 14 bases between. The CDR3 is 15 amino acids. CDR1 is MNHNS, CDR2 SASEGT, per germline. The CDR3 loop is CASEKPGSSYNEQFF. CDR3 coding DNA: TGTGCCAGCGAAAAACCAGGGAGCTCCTACAATGAGCAGTTCTTC.

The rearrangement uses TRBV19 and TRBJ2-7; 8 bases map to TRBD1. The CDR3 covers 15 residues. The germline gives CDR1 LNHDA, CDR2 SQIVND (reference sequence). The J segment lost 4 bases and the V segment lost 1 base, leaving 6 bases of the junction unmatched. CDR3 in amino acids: CASSIGGQAEYEQYF. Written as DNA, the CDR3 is TGTGCCAGTAGTATAGGGGGACAGGCGGAATACGAGCAGTACTTC.

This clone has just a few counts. As DNA, the CDR3 is TGTGCCAGCAGCTTACCGGGGGCAAACTATGGCTACACCTTC. Protein sequence: CASSLPGANYGYTF. V is TRBV7-9 and J is TRBJ1-2; D might be TRBD1 (6 bases). V lost 2 bases to trimming and J lost 2 bases, with 9 bases between them. Germline CDR1 and CDR2: SEHNR and FQNEAQ (reference sequence). There are 14 residues in the CDR3.

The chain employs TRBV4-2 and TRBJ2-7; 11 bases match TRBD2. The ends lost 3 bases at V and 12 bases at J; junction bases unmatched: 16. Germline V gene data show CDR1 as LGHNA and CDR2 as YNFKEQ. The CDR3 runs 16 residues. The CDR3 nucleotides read TGTGCCAGCAGCCAGGGACCGGGACTAGCGGAGGAATCGCCGTACTTC. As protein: CASSQGPGLAEESPYF.

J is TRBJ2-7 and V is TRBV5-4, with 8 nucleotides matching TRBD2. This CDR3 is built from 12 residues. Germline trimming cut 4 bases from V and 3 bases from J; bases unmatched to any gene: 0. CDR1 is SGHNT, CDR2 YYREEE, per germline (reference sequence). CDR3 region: CASSRGGYEQYF. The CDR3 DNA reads TGTGCCAGCAGCCGGGGGGGCTACGAGCAGTACTTC.

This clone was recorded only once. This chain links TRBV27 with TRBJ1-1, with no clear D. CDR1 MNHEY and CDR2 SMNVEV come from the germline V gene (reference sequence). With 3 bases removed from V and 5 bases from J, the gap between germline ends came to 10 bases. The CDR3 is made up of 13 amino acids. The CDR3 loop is CASSFRVTTEAFF. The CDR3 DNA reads TGTGCCAGCAGTTTTAGGGTAACGACTGAAGCTTTCTTT.

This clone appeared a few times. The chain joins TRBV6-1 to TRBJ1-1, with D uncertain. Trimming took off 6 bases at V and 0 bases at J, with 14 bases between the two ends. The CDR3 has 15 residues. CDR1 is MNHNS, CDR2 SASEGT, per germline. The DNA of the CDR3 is TGTGCCAGCAGGGAGTCGGGCGTCGTGAACACTGAAGCTTTCTTT. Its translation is CASRESGVVNTEAFF.

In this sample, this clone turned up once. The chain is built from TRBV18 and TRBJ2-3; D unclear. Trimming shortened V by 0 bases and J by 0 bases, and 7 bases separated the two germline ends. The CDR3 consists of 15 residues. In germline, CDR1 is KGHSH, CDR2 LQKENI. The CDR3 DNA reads TGTGCCAGCTCACCACCATCGGTAAGCACAGATACGCAGTATTTT. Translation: CASSPPSVSTDTQYF.

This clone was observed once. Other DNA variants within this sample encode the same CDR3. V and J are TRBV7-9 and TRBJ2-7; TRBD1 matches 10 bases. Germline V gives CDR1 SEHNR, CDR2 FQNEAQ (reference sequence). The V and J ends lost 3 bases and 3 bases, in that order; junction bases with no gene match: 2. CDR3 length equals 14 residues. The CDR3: CASSLGTGVYEQYF. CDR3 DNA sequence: TGTGCCAGCAGCTTGGGGACAGGGGTCTACGAGCAGTACTTC.

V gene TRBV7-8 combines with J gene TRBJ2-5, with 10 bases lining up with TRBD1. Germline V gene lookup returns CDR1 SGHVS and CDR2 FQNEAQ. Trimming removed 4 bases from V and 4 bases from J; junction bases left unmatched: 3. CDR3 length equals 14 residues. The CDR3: CASSSTGGRETQYF. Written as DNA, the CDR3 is TGTGCCAGCAGCTCGACAGGGGGCCGAGAGACCCAGTACTTC.

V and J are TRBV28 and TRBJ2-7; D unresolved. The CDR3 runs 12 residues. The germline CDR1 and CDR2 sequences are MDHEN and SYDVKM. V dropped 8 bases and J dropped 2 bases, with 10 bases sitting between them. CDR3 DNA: TGTGCCAGCCTCACGGGCACCTACGAGCAGTACTTC. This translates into CASLTGTYEQYF.